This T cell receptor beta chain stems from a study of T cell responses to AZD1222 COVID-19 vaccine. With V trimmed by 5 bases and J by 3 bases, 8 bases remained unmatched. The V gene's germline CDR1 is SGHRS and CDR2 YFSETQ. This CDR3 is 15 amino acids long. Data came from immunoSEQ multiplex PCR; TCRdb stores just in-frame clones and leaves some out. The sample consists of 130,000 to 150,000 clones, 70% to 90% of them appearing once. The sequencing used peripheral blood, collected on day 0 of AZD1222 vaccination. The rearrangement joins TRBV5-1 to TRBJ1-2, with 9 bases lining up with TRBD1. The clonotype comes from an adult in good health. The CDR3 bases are TGCGCCAGCAGGGTGGGGACAGGGCCGGACTATGGCTACACCTTC. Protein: CASRVGTGPDYGYTF.